These T cell receptor beta chains were read from a single sample in a study of cytomegalovirus exposure and HLA in healthy donors. Measured with immunoSEQ multiplex PCR; TCRdb has only the in-frame clones, and not every one. The sample contains some 210,000 clones, 70% to 80% of which appear only once. The sequenced sample consisted of PBMCs. The receptors derive from a woman aged 25 to 39 in good health and CMV-seropositive. Both conserved end residues are trimmed from each CDR3.

V,length,J,CDR3
TRBV7-9,12,TRBJ1-3,ASSLDRSGNTIY
TRBV27,12,TRBJ2-7,ASRKWEGTYEQY
TRBV4-2,13,TRBJ2-1,ASSFDSSSYNEQF
TRBV9,14,TRBJ2-5,ASSVRGITEGETQY
TRBV28,9,TRBJ2-1,ASSFFELWF
TRBV21-1,8,TRBJ1-1,ASSHLEAF
TRBV11-3,13,TRBJ2-1,ASSLRTGGIDEQF
TRBV20-1,9,-,SAKHIHEQY
TRBV21-1,13,TRBJ1-1,ASSEGTGGNTEAF
TRBV18,12,TRBJ2-7,ASSPGGSSYEQY
TRBV23-1,13,TRBJ2-5,ASRGQGERRKTQY
TRBV9,12,TRBJ2-7,ASSPHSGRYEQY
TRBV5-3,9,TRBJ2-3,ARSFQNTQY
TRBV30,10,TRBJ1-1,AWGDSRTEAF
TRBV6-1,13,TRBJ2-3,ASSEGLSPTDTQY
TRBV11-3,13,TRBJ2-2,ASSSRDKETGELF
TRBV7-2,14,TRBJ1-2,ASSPQSTGGISGYT
TRBV28,15,TRBJ2-3,ASSSPQGQGGTDTQY
TRBV4-3,16,TRBJ2-3,ASSQQIRTSGTTDTQY
TRBV4-3,15,TRBJ2-6,ASSQELLQSGANVLT
TRBV27,12,TRBJ2-3,ASSTRTSTDTQY
TRBV29-1,11,TRBJ1-3,SVGGGLGNTIY
TRBV28,14,TRBJ1-1,ASRLGQGLTNTEAF
TRBV5-1,12,TRBJ1-4,ASSMGATNEKLF
TRBV28,12,TRBJ2-2,ASSLQVSTGELF
TRBV29-1,11,TRBJ2-7,SVEAGLPYEQY
TRBV15,12,TRBJ2-7,ATSRAPPPYEQY
TRBV4-2,12,TRBJ1-4,ASSQVQGGEKLF
TRBV6-1,13,TRBJ1-6,ASSELTGPPSPLH
TRBV2,11,TRBJ1-2,ANNRGSFDGYT
TRBV28,15,TRBJ2-3,ASTIGPWSGGTDTQY
TRBV6-5,13,TRBJ1-2,ASRVTGHLNYGYT
TRBV28,13,TRBJ1-3,ASSLVRGSGNTIY
TRBV4-2,18,TRBJ2-3,ASSNRVVWSGEISTDTQY
TRBV28,11,TRBJ2-7,ASSIMGLPEQY
TRBV4-1,12,TRBJ1-5,ASSQDQGGQPQH
TRBV7-2,11,TRBJ2-2,ASSLRVTGELF
TRBV10-3,12,TRBJ2-3,AISGTSGSDTQY
TRBV20-1,9,TRBJ1-1,SARDRLEAF
TRBV5-1,11,TRBJ2-3,ASSQLVGDTQY